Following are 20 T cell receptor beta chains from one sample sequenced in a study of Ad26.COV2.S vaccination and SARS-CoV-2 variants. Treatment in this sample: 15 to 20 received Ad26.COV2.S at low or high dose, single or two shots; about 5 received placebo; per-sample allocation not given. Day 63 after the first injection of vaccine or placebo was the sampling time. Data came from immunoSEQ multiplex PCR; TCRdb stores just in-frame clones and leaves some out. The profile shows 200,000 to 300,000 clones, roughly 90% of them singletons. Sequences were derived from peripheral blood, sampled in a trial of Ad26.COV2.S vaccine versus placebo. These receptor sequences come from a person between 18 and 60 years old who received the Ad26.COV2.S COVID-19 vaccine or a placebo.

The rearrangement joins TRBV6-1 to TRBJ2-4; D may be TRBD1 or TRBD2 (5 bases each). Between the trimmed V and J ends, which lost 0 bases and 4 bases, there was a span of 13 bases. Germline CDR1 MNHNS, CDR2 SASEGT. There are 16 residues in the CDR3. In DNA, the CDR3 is TGTGCCAGCAGTGAAGCTTGGGGGTTCGGGAAAAACATTCAGTACTTC. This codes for CASSEAWGFGKNIQYF.

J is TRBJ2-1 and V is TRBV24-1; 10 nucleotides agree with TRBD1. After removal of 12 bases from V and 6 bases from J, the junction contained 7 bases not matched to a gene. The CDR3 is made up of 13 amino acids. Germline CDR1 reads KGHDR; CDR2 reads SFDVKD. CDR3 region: CASRQGAANEQFF. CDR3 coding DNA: TGTGCCTCTAGACAGGGGGCGGCCAATGAGCAGTTCTTC.

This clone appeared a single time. For the CDR3, the DNA is TGTGCCAGCACCCTAGCCGGTGGCGGGGGGGAGTTCTTC. Residues: CASTLAGGGGEFF. This chain connects TRBV27 to TRBJ2-1, with 9 bases fitting TRBD2. CDR3 size: 13 residues. Germline V gene sequence: CDR1 MNHEY, CDR2 SMNVEV (reference sequence). With V trimmed by 7 bases and J by 14 bases, 12 bases remained unmatched.

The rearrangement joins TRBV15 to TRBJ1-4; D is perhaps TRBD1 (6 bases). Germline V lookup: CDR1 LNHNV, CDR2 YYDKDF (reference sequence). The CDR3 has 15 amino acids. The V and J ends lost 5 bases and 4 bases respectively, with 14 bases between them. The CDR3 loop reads CATSRGEGVNEKLFF. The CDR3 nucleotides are TGTGCCACCAGCCGCGGGGAGGGGGTTAATGAAAAACTGTTTTTT. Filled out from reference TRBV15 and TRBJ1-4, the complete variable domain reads DAMVIQNPRYQVTQFGKPVTLSCSQTLNHNVMYWYQQKSSQAPKLLFHYYDKDFNNEADTPDNFQSRRPNTSFCFLDIRSPGLGDTAMYLCATSRGEGVNEKLFFGSGTQLSVL.

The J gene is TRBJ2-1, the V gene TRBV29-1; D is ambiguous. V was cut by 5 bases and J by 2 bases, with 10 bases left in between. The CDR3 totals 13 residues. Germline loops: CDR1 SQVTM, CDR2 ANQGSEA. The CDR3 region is CSVLPPPYNEQFF. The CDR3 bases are TGCAGCGTTCTTCCACCTCCCTACAATGAGCAGTTCTTC.

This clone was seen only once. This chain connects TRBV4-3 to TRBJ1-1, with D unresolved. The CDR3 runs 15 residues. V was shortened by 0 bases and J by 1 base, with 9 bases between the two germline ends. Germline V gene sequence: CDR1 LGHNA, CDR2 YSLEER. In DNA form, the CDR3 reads TGCGCCAGCAGCCAAGATATGTCTCAGAACACTGAAGCTTTCTTT. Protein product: CASSQDMSQNTEAFF.

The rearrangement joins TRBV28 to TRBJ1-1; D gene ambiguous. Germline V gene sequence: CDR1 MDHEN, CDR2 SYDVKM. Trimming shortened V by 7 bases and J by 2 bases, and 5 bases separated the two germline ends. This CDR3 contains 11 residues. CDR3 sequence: CASTRNTEAFF. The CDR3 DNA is TGTGCCAGCACGCGAAACACTGAAGCTTTCTTT.

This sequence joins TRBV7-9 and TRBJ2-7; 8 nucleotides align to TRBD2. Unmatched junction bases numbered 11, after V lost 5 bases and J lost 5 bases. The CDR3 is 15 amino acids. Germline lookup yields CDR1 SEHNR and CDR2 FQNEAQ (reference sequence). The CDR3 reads CASSQTSGAFDEQYF. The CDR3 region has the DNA TGTGCCAGCAGCCAAACTAGCGGAGCCTTTGACGAGCAGTACTTC.

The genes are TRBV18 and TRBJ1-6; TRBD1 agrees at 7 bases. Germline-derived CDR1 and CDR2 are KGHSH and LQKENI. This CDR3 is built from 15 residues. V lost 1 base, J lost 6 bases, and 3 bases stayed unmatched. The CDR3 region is CASSPQEGANSPLHF. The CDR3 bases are TGTGCCAGCTCACCACAGGAGGGGGCTAATTCACCCCTCCACTTT.

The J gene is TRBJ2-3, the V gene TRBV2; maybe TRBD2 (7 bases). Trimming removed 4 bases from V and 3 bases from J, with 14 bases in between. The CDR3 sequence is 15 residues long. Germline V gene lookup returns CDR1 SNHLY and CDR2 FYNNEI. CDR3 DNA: TGTGCCAGCAGTGTCGAGGGGGGGCGGACAGATACGCAGTATTTT. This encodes CASSVEGGRTDTQYF.

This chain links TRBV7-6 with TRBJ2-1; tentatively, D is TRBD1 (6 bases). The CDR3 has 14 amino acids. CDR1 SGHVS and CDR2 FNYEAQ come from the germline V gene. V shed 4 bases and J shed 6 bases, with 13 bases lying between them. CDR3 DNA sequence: TGTGCCAGCAGCTATACAGGGAGCGGCAATGAGCAGTTCTTC. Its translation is CASSYTGSGNEQFF.

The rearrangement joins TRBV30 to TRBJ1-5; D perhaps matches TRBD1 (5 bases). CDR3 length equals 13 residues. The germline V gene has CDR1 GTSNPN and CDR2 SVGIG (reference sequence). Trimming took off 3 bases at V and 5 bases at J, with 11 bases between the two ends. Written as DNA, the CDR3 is TGTGCCTGGAGCCGGGGCAGGGATCAGCCCCAGCATTTT. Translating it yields CAWSRGRDQPQHF.

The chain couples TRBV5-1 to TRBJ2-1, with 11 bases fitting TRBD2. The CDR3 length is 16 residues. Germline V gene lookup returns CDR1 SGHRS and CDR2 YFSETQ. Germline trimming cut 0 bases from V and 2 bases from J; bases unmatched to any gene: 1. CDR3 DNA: TGCGCCAGCAGCTTGGGTAGCGGGAGGGCCTACAATGAGCAGTTCTTC. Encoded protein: CASSLGSGRAYNEQFF.

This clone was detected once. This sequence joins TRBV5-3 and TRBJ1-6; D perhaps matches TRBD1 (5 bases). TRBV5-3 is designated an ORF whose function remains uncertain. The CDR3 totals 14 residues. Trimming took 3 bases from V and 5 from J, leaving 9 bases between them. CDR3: CARSCDSNNSPLHF. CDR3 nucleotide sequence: TGTGCCAGAAGCTGCGACAGCAATAATTCACCCCTCCACTTT.

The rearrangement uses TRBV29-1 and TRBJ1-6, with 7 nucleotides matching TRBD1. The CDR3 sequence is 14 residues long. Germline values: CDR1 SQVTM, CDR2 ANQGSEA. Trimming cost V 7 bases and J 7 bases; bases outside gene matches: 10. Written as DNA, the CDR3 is TGCAGCGCATCACAGGGGACACCAAATTCACCCCTCCACTTT. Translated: CSASQGTPNSPLHF.

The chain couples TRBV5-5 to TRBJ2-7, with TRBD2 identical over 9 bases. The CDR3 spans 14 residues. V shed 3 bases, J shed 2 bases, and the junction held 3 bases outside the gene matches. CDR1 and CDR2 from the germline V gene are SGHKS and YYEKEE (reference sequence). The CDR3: CASSSGGRAYEQYF. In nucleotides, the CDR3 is TGTGCCAGCAGCTCGGGCGGGAGGGCCTACGAGCAGTACTTC.

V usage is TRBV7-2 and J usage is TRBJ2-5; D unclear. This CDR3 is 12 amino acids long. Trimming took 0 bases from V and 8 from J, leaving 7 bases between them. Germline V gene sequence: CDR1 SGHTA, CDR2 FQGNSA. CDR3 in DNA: TGTGCCAGCAGCTTAGCCAGAAAAACCCAGTACTTC. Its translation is CASSLARKTQYF. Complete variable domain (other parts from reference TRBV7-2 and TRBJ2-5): GAGVSQSPSNKVTEKGKDVELRCDPISGHTALYWYRQSLGQGLEFLIYFQGNSAPDKSGLPSDRFSAERTGGSVSTLTIQRTQQEDSAVYLCASSLARKTQYFGPGTRLLVL.

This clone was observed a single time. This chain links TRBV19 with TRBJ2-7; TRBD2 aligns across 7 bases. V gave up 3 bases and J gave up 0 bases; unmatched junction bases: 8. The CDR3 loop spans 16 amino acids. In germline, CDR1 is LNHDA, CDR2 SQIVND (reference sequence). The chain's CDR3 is CASSMDWGGPSYEQYF. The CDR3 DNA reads TGTGCCAGTAGTATGGACTGGGGGGGACCCTCCTACGAGCAGTACTTC.

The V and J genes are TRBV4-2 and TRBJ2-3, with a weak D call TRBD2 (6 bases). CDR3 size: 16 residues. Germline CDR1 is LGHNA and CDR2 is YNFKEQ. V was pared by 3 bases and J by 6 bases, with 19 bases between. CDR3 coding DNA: TGTGCCAGCAGCCAGGCCGCTGGGGGAGGCGTGGATACGCAGTATTTT. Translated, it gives CASSQAAGGGVDTQYF.

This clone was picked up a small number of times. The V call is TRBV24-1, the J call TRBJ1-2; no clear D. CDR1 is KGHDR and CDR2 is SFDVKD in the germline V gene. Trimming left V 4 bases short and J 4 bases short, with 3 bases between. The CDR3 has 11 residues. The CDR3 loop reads CATSDGYGYTF. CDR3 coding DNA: TGTGCCACCAGTGACGGCTATGGCTACACCTTC.